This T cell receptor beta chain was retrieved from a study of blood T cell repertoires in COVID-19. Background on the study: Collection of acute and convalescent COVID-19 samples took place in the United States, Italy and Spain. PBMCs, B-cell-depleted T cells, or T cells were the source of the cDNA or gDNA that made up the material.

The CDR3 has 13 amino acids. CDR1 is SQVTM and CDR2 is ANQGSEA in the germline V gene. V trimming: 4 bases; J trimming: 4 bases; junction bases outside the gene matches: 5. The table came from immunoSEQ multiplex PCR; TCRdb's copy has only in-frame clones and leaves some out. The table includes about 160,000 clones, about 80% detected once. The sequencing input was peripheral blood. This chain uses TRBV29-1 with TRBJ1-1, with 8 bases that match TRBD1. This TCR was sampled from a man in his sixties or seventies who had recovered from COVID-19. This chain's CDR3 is CSVAQGGGTEAFF. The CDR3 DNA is TGCAGCGTTGCACAGGGGGGTGGCACTGAAGCTTTCTTT.